This entry describes one T cell receptor (beta chain). The sample is drawn from a study of cytomegalovirus exposure and HLA in healthy donors. This CDR3 has 14 residues. Germline V CDR1 and CDR2: MNHNS, SASEGT. V lost 7 bases to trimming and J lost 7 bases; unmatched junction nucleotides: 10. The PCR employed 60 Vbeta primers together with 13 Jbeta primers. Study processing details: Approximately 11 million of tens of millions of unique TCR beta chains were shared, per a later count. Generated by immunoSEQ multiplex PCR, the TCRdb table keeps only in-frame clones and is missing some. V, J and clone size are taken as reported in that table, and D and trimming were inferred from the DNA itself. The repertoire holds approximately 130,000 clones, 64% seen once, with 2.4% in the top ten.

The chain has TRBV6-1 and TRBJ2-1, with 7 bases that match TRBD1. The TCR originated in a woman between 35 and 50 years old in good health and CMV-seronegative. The source material was PBMCs. This CDR3 reads CASTGVRQGNEQFF. DNA of the CDR3: TGTGCCAGCACTGGGGTAAGACAGGGAAATGAGCAGTTCTTC.